This T cell receptor beta chain came from a study of T-cell memory formation after mild COVID-19. Study details: The study found TCR clusters largely donor specific.

This clonotype was seen a handful of times. As yet, its antigen is unknown. A 5'RACE reaction primed in the constant segment made cDNA libraries of TCR alpha and TCR beta, and these carried sample barcodes and UMIs. MiXCR was run by TCRdb on the 5' RACE reads, yielding one entry per CDR3 protein. This table holds roughly 52,000 distinct CDR3 sequences, 9.5% found once. General study findings and limits: CM and EM subsets held most contracting CD4+ clones; EMRA held CD8+ ones. Clones that shrank (day 15 to 85) were balanced CD4/CD8, whereas later expanders leaned CD4+.

The sequencing sample was made of PBMCs or a T cell subset sorted from them (not recorded which). This receptor was taken from a man between 18 and 35 years old who had mild COVID-19 (a few samples of this study predate the infection). Cell type and time point are not known.

The CDR3, as DNA: TGCAGTGCCGAAAGGGGTGCCGGGGAGCTGTTTTTT. Amino acid sequence: CSAERGAGELFF. This rearrangement joins TRBV20-1 to TRBJ2-2; perhaps TRBD1 as D (5 bases). Trimming removed 6 bases from V and 6 bases from J, with 11 bases in between. Germline CDR1 reads DFQATT; CDR2 reads SNEGSKA (reference sequence). CDR3 length: 12 amino acids.